The 10 T cell receptor beta chains listed next were all sequenced from one sample in a study of T cells after yellow fever vaccination. TCRdb fed the 5' RACE reads into MiXCR, producing one record per CDR3 protein. The sample lists under 550,000 distinct CDR3 sequences, around a fifth seen once, with 16% in the top ten. The sequencing used PBMCs, collected about 21 days after the first yellow fever vaccination. The receptor set was obtained from a man between 18 and 35 years old who received the YFV17D yellow fever vaccine.

This clonotype was counted only a few times. This rearrangement joins TRBV20-1 to TRBJ1-4; D not certain. The germline V and J ends were trimmed by 3 bases and 4 bases, with 15 bases remaining between them. Germline CDR1 reads DFQATT; CDR2 reads SNEGSKA (reference sequence). The CDR3 has 15 residues. The chain's CDR3 is CSARAQQSINEKLFF. The CDR3 DNA sequence: TGCAGTGCTAGGGCCCAACAGAGTATTAATGAAAAACTGTTTTTT.

This clonotype was observed a few times. V is TRBV7-2 and J is TRBJ2-5; TRBD1 or TRBD2 may be the D gene (6 bases each). V lost 3 bases and J lost 5, with 16 bases in between. Germline CDR1 reads SGHTA; CDR2 reads FQGNSA. The CDR3 sequence is 15 residues long. The CDR3 bases are TGTGCCAGCAGCTTTAGCCCGGGGGCGGTTGAGACCCAGTACTTC. It encodes CASSFSPGAVETQYF.

The chain has TRBV4-3 and TRBJ2-1; 9 nucleotides line up with TRBD2. Germline V gene data show CDR1 as LGHNA and CDR2 as YSLEER. Trimming took 8 bases from V and 10 from J; bases not matched to a gene: 21. This CDR3 has 17 residues. CDR3 DNA sequence: TGCGCCAGCGGTCAAATAGCGGGGGCTCTCACAGAGAGCGAGCAGTTCTTC. Translating gives CASGQIAGALTESEQFF.

The table lists this clonotype with a few counts. This rearrangement joins TRBV7-2 to TRBJ1-5; D gene unclear. The V gene's germline CDR1 is SGHTA and CDR2 FQGNSA. The V end was cut by 1 base, the J end by 4 bases, with 5 bases between. The CDR3 totals 13 residues. DNA for the CDR3: TGTGCCAGCAGCTTAGTCAAAAATCAGCCCCAGCATTTT. It specifies CASSLVKNQPQHF.

This clonotype showed up just a few times. The gene calls are TRBV20-1 and TRBJ1-4; D remains unclear. The length of the CDR3 is 13 residues. From germline, CDR1 is DFQATT and CDR2 SNEGSKA (reference sequence). Trimming removed 3 bases from V and 5 bases from J, with 10 bases in between. DNA for the CDR3: TGCAGTGCTAGGACCGGCGGCAATGAAAAACTGTTTTTT. This translates into CSARTGGNEKLFF.

A few counts support this clonotype. V and J are TRBV28 and TRBJ2-7, with 9 bases identical to TRBD1. Germline assignment: CDR1 MDHEN and CDR2 SYDVKM. V dropped 7 bases and J dropped 3; count of bases not matched to a gene: 10. The CDR3 consists of 15 residues. CDR3 sequence: CASKRRWDRDYEQYF. CDR3 nucleotide sequence: TGTGCCAGCAAGCGACGATGGGACAGGGACTACGAGCAGTACTTC.

This chain connects TRBV6-2 or TRBV6-3 to TRBJ2-7; tentatively, D is TRBD1 (6 bases). Germline V gives CDR1 MNHEY, CDR2 SVGEGT. Trimming took 6 bases from V and 3 from J, leaving 9 bases between them. The CDR3 is 12 amino acids. The CDR3 DNA sequence: TGTGCCAGCAGACAGGGAAACTACGAGCAGTACGTC. Translation: CASRQGNYEQYV.

V usage is TRBV27 and J usage is TRBJ1-4; tentatively, D is TRBD1 (5 bases). In germline, CDR1 is MNHEY, CDR2 SMNVEV (reference sequence). V lost 5 bases, J lost 5 bases, and 15 bases lay in between. The CDR3 has 15 residues. The CDR3 nucleotides read TGTGCCAGCAGTGGGATGGGCAGGGTGAATGAAAAACTGTTTTTT. It specifies CASSGMGRVNEKLFF.

The chain has TRBV25-1 and TRBJ2-1; 8 nucleotides align to TRBD1. Germline V gives CDR1 MGHDK, CDR2 SYGVNS. This CDR3 spans 14 amino acids. The junction had 8 bases not matched to a gene; V was cut back by 4 bases and J by 9 bases. This CDR3 is CASSADPGGGEQFF. The CDR3 nucleotides are TGTGCCAGCAGTGCAGACCCAGGGGGCGGTGAGCAGTTCTTC.

The CDR3 spells CSARRLAGGKETQYF. The CDR3 nucleotides are TGCAGTGCCCGAAGGCTAGCGGGGGGGAAAGAGACCCAGTACTTC. The chain joins TRBV20-1 to TRBJ2-5; 12 bases agree with TRBD2. Per the germline V gene, CDR1 is DFQATT and CDR2 is SNEGSKA (reference sequence). Trimming at V came to 6 bases and at J to 3 bases, leaving 8 bases not matched to a gene. CDR3 size: 15 residues.